Below are 27 T cell receptor beta chains sequenced from a single sample in a study of blood T cell repertoires in COVID-19. Sequencing was performed with immunoSEQ multiplex PCR; in TCRdb, only in-frame clones are kept and a portion is missing. The table has 300,000 to 400,000 clones, roughly 88% seen once. The sequencing sample was made of PBMCs or T cells enriched from blood (not recorded which). These receptor sequences come from a man younger than 45 who had recovered from COVID-19.

V usage is TRBV2 and J usage is TRBJ1-1; 9 bases line up with TRBD1. Germline trimming cut 3 bases from V and 5 bases from J; bases unmatched to any gene: 4. The CDR3 is made up of 14 amino acids. The germline CDR1 and CDR2 sequences are SNHLY and FYNNEI. Here the CDR3 reads CASSELQGATEAFF. In DNA form, the CDR3 reads TGTGCCAGCAGTGAGTTACAGGGGGCGACTGAAGCTTTCTTT.

The chain recombines TRBV7-3 with TRBJ2-5, with TRBD2 identical over 14 bases. Germline CDR1 SGHTA, CDR2 FQGTGA. The length of the CDR3 is 18 residues. V lost 1 base and J lost 0; bases outside the gene matches: 4. The CDR3 region is CASSLRTSGGPYQETQYF. DNA of the CDR3: TGTGCCAGCAGCTTAAGGACTAGCGGGGGGCCGTACCAAGAGACCCAGTACTTC.

V and J are TRBV28 and TRBJ2-1; 7 bases are shared with TRBD1. J gave up 1 base and V 6 bases, and 6 bases lay outside the gene matches. The germline CDR1 and CDR2 sequences are MDHEN and SYDVKM. The CDR3 is made up of 15 amino acids. Written as DNA, the CDR3 is TGTGCCAGCAGGCTAACAGGGGCGTCCTACAATGAGCAGTTCTTC. The encoded protein is CASRLTGASYNEQFF.

The table lists this clone with a count of one. The chain uses TRBV30 and TRBJ2-7; a possible D gene is TRBD1 (6 bases). CDR1 is GTSNPN, CDR2 SVGIG, per germline (reference sequence). This CDR3 has 14 residues. V was pared by 2 bases and J by 6 bases, with 17 bases between. In DNA form, the CDR3 reads TGTGCCTGGAGTCCGGGACAAGATCACCGCGAGCAGTACTTC. Residues: CAWSPGQDHREQYF.

This clone came up a few times. The V and J genes are TRBV15 and TRBJ1-1; D not certain. The CDR3 runs to 12 residues. The V and J ends lost 3 bases and 6 bases respectively, with 8 bases between them. Germline loops: CDR1 LNHNV, CDR2 YYDKDF (reference sequence). CDR3 protein: CATSSPPSEAFF. The CDR3 region has the DNA TGTGCCACCAGCAGCCCTCCTTCTGAAGCTTTCTTT.

V and J are TRBV3-1 (or the pseudogene TRBV3-2) and TRBJ1-1; maybe TRBD1 (6 bases). Germline CDR1 is LGHDT and CDR2 is YNNKEL (reference sequence). This CDR3 is built from 15 residues. The V and J ends lost 5 bases and 6 bases respectively, with 19 bases between them. For the CDR3, the DNA is TGTGCCAGCAGCTTGGGAACAGGGACGGGCGCTGAAGCTTTCTTT. Amino acid sequence: CASSLGTGTGAEAFF.

The chain recombines TRBV18 with TRBJ1-1; the match to TRBD1 covers 9 bases. This CDR3 comprises 14 residues. Losses at the gene ends were 1 base for V and 6 bases for J; bases not matched to a gene: 3. Looked up from germline, CDR1 is KGHSH and CDR2 is LQKENI. CDR3 residues: CASSPRDRGAEAFF. The CDR3 nucleotides read TGTGCCAGCTCACCACGAGACAGGGGGGCTGAAGCTTTCTTT.

The chain links TRBV3-1 (or the pseudogene TRBV3-2) to TRBJ2-2, with 10 bases that match TRBD2. The J segment lost 4 bases and the V segment lost 4 bases, leaving 6 bases of the junction unmatched. The germline V gene has CDR1 LGHDT and CDR2 YNNKEL (reference sequence). This CDR3 spans 16 amino acids. CDR3 sequence reads: CASSRPSGGATGELFF. The CDR3 DNA reads as TGTGCCAGCAGCCGACCCAGCGGGGGGGCCACCGGGGAGCTGTTTTTT.

The rearrangement links TRBV14 to TRBJ1-2, with a possible D match to TRBD1 (6 bases). The CDR3 is made up of 12 amino acids. CDR1 is SGHDN, CDR2 FVKESK, per germline. The V end was cut by 4 bases, the J end by 6 bases, with 9 bases between. The DNA of the CDR3 is TGTGCCAGCAGCCGGGGGCACGATGGCTACACCTTC. Protein: CASSRGHDGYTF.

The chain has TRBV24-1 and TRBJ2-5; D unclear. Per the germline V gene, CDR1 is KGHDR and CDR2 is SFDVKD. This CDR3 has 17 amino acids. With 0 bases removed from V and 5 bases from J, the gap between germline ends came to 18 bases. This chain's CDR3 is CATSDLHLRVEWETQYF. In nucleotides, the CDR3 is TGTGCCACCAGTGATTTGCACTTGCGAGTCGAGTGGGAGACCCAGTACTTC.

V gene TRBV11-2 combines with J gene TRBJ1-1; maybe TRBD1 (6 bases). The V end lost 5 bases, the J end lost 4 bases, and 14 bases lay between the germline ends. The CDR3 has 14 residues. Germline CDR1 and CDR2: SGHAT and FQNNGV. CDR3 sequence reads: CASSRGGMFTEAFF. The CDR3 DNA reads TGTGCCAGCAGCCGAGGGGGTATGTTCACTGAAGCTTTCTTT.

This clone came up a few times. The chain carries TRBV15 and TRBJ2-6, with TRBD2 as a possible D gene (6 bases). Germline-derived CDR1 and CDR2 are LNHNV and YYDKDF (reference sequence). V lost 1 base and J 4 bases, leaving 11 bases between the germline ends. This CDR3 spans 16 amino acids. CDR3 bases: TGTGCCACCAGCAGAGGAGGAGGGGTCGGGGCCAACGTCCTGACTTTC. It specifies CATSRGGGVGANVLTF. Using reference TRBV15 and TRBJ2-6 for the parts outside the CDR3, the full variable domain is DAMVIQNPRYQVTQFGKPVTLSCSQTLNHNVMYWYQQKSSQAPKLLFHYYDKDFNNEADTPDNFQSRRPNTSFCFLDIRSPGLGDTAMYLCATSRGGGVGANVLTFGAGSRLTVL.

CDR3 bases: TGTGCCAGCAGCACATACTCAACCGGGGGGCCCTATGGCTACACCTTC. Residues: CASSTYSTGGPYGYTF. V usage is TRBV6-6 and J usage is TRBJ1-2; a possible D gene is TRBD1 (6 bases). Germline CDR1 is MNHNY and CDR2 is SVGAGI (reference sequence). V lost 6 bases and J 4 bases, leaving 21 bases between the germline ends. CDR3 size: 16 residues.

As DNA, the CDR3 is TGTGCCAGCAGTACCGGGGACAGGGGGCTTTCCTACGAGCAGTACTTC. This gives the protein CASSTGDRGLSYEQYF. The gene calls are TRBV27 and TRBJ2-7; 12 nucleotides match TRBD1. The trim removed 5 bases at V and 1 base at J, leaving 6 bases unmatched. Germline CDR1 and CDR2: MNHEY and SMNVEV (reference sequence). CDR3 length: 16 residues.

This chain links TRBV19 with TRBJ1-5, with TRBD1 as a possible D gene (6 bases). This CDR3 contains 14 residues. The germline V and J ends were trimmed by 1 base and 6 bases, with 10 bases remaining between them. The germline V gene encodes CDR1 LNHDA and CDR2 SQIVND (reference sequence). CDR3 loop: CASSIVIRGQPQHF. In DNA, the CDR3 is TGTGCCAGTAGTATAGTCATCAGGGGTCAGCCCCAGCATTTT.

V gene TRBV5-4 combines with J gene TRBJ2-7; maybe TRBD2 (5 bases). The V end was cut by 3 bases, the J end by 3 bases, with 10 bases between. Germline lookup yields CDR1 SGHNT and CDR2 YYREEE (reference sequence). CDR3 length equals 13 residues. Written as DNA, the CDR3 is TGTGCCAGCAGCTCCCCGAGGGACTACGAGCAGTACTTC. It is translated as CASSSPRDYEQYF.

The J gene is TRBJ2-4, the V gene TRBV7-3, with D possibly being TRBD1 (6 bases). The CDR3 consists of 14 residues. Germline assignment: CDR1 SGHTA and CDR2 FQGTGA. V lost 4 bases to trimming and J lost 7 bases, with 14 bases between them. CDR3 residues: CASSYGQRGNIQYF. CDR3 sequence (DNA): TGTGCCAGCAGCTACGGACAGAGGGGGAACATTCAGTACTTC.

J is TRBJ1-6 and V is TRBV5-1; D might be TRBD1 (6 bases). V was pared by 1 base and J by 14 bases, with 19 bases between. In germline, CDR1 is SGHRS, CDR2 YFSETQ. There are 15 residues in the CDR3. The CDR3 sequence is CASSLTGLGGETLHF. CDR3 DNA: TGCGCCAGCAGCTTGACAGGGCTAGGGGGGGAGACCCTCCACTTT.

J is TRBJ1-1 and V is TRBV18; 7 nucleotides line up with TRBD1. CDR3 size: 15 residues. CDR1 is KGHSH and CDR2 is LQKENI in the germline V gene. J lost 4 bases, V lost 5 bases, and 10 bases had no gene match. The CDR3 coding sequence is TGTGCCAGCTCAGGGTTCACAGGGGTCGGCACTGAAGCTTTCTTT. This gives the protein CASSGFTGVGTEAFF.

The chain has TRBV3-1 (or the pseudogene TRBV3-2) and TRBJ1-6, with D hard to call. This CDR3 spans 13 amino acids. Germline lookup yields CDR1 LGHDT and CDR2 YNNKEL (reference sequence). V dropped 5 bases and J dropped 8 bases, with 10 bases sitting between them. CDR3 nucleotides: TGTGCCAGCAGCTATACAGTGGATTCACCCCTCCACTTT. Amino acid sequence: CASSYTVDSPLHF.

The chain has TRBV28 and TRBJ2-7; 9 bases are shared with TRBD1. Germline V gene lookup returns CDR1 MDHEN and CDR2 SYDVKM. This CDR3 is built from 16 residues. V trimming: 1 base; J trimming: 0 bases; junction bases outside the gene matches: 4. The CDR3 sequence: CASSLFVTGGSYEQYF. The CDR3 DNA follows: TGTGCCAGCAGTTTATTTGTGACAGGGGGCTCCTACGAGCAGTACTTC.

The chain is built from TRBV9 and TRBJ1-2, with 10 nucleotides matching TRBD1. With 3 bases clipped from V and 5 bases from J, the junction kept 7 bases outside the gene matches. Per the germline V gene, CDR1 is SGDLS and CDR2 is YYNGEE. The length of the CDR3 is 15 residues. The CDR3 coding sequence is TGTGCCAGCAGCGAAGGGGACAGGGGTGGTTATGGCTACACCTTC. It specifies CASSEGDRGGYGYTF.

The chain combines TRBV4-2 with TRBJ1-6, with 8 nucleotides matching TRBD1. This CDR3 is 16 amino acids long. V was clipped by 3 bases and J by 4 bases; unmatched bases: 5. Per germline, CDR1 LGHNA and CDR2 YNFKEQ. The CDR3 protein is CASSQGTGIYNSPLHF. In DNA, the CDR3 is TGTGCCAGCAGCCAGGGGACAGGCATTTATAATTCACCCCTCCACTTT.

The chain recombines TRBV7-2 with TRBJ2-7; D is possibly TRBD1 (5 bases). V was pared by 1 base and J by 2 bases, with 12 bases between. Germline V gene data show CDR1 as SGHTA and CDR2 as FQGNSA. This CDR3 is built from 15 residues. The CDR3 here is CASSLEDSFAYEQYF. CDR3 DNA sequence: TGTGCCAGCAGCTTAGAAGACAGTTTTGCCTACGAGCAGTACTTC.

The chain combines TRBV25-1 with TRBJ2-7; 11 nucleotides align to TRBD1. The V gene's germline CDR1 is MGHDK and CDR2 SYGVNS. The CDR3 has 15 residues. V gave up 2 bases and J gave up 4 bases; unmatched junction bases: 4. Here the CDR3 DNA reads TGTGCCAGCAGTGAACCGGGACAGGGGGTTTACGAGCAGTACTTC. This sequence encodes CASSEPGQGVYEQYF.

V is TRBV19 and J is TRBJ2-3; 10 bases line up with TRBD2. CDR1 LNHDA and CDR2 SQIVND come from the germline V gene (reference sequence). V was clipped by 3 bases and J by 2 bases; unmatched bases: 11. The CDR3 spans 18 residues. The CDR3 reads CASSIVWGLAGDTDTQYF. In DNA, the CDR3 is TGTGCCAGTAGTATCGTATGGGGGCTAGCGGGGGACACAGATACGCAGTATTTT. The full variable domain, completed using reference TRBV19 and TRBJ2-3, is DGGITQSPKYLFRKEGQNVTLSCEQNLNHDAMYWYRQDPGQGLRLIYYSQIVNDFQKGDIAEGYSVSREKKESFPLTVTSAQKNPTAFYLCASSIVWGLAGDTDTQYFGPGTRLTVL.

V gene TRBV28 combines with J gene TRBJ1-3; TRBD1 might be the D (5 bases). The V end lost 3 bases, the J end lost 0 bases, and 12 bases lay between the germline ends. The CDR3 length is 16 residues. The germline V gene encodes CDR1 MDHEN and CDR2 SYDVKM. The CDR3 region has the DNA TGTGCCAGCAGTTTGCTTCTAGGGGTCTCTGGAAACACCATATATTTT. It is translated as CASSLLLGVSGNTIYF.